The sequence of this T cell receptor beta chain was determined in a study of shared clonotypes between healthy human individuals (dated by TCRdb to between 2020 and 2021). General notes on the study: The cohort included a few men and a couple of women between 18 and 49 years of age. Blood TCR repertoires of a handful of healthy adults were deeply sequenced to estimate repertoire size and the extent of clonotype sharing between individuals. For each donor, CD4 naive and CD4 memory were each given three plates, CD8 naive was given two plates, and CD8 memory was given one plate. Leukapheresis yielded between about 0.9 and 8.9 billion PBMCs per donor. Libraries were prepared and TCR repertoires were sequenced by different laboratories using diverse techniques, in order to increase sequencing depth and limit assay-specific biases. General conclusions and limits of the study: Because the study included a small number of donors, the genetic and exposure-history diversity represented was limited. Sharing across a handful of donors was observed for about 5% of naive CD4, under 4% of naive CD8, 2.3% of memory CD4, and about 0.39% of memory CD8 clonotypes. Naive subsets generally had larger estimated clonotype richness than memory subsets did. Only blood was sampled, and tissue TCR repertoires likely differ from those in blood. Pairwise subsampling led to the expectation that sequencing depth would affect the degree of clonotype sharing among donors. Rarefaction of sorted-subset datasets indicated incomplete sequencing despite the large sequencing depth. Compared with non-shared clonotypes, clonotypes shared by all four sorted-subset donors had higher generation probabilities.

As for this clone: The target of this receptor is not known. One base away there is no much larger clone; base qualities are not given.

Spanning cysteine to phenylalanine, the CDR3 consists of 14 amino acids. Solely the CDR3 DNA is kept, with 42 bases framed from the first base. Using the deep immunoSEQ assay, TCR CDR3 regions were amplified from genomic DNA by multiplex PCR. Extracted genomic DNA from each cell subset was distributed evenly across all wells of several immunoSEQ 96-well plates, and each plate was treated as a replicate. Each replicate PCR for sorted subsets received roughly 200 ng genomic DNA, equal to roughly 30,000 T cell genomes. The purified libraries were quantified using a Qubit 3.0 fluorometer, sized with a Bioanalyzer 2100, and then quantified again using the KAPA Library Quantification kit. Every immunoSEQ 96-well plate was sequenced on a separate single-read 150-cycle Illumina NextSeq 550 flow cell. The published analysis was carried out like this. Because the immunoSEQ output included only junctional sequences and no quality scores, the filtering could not be the same as the filtering used for full-length reads. To assign V/J genes and CDR3, sequences were annotated using PyIR, a Python wrapper for IgBLAST v1.9, with IMGT germline references. Any read was removed if the V/J assignment was weak (E-value above 1e-6), the CDR3 was missing, or the read contained stop codons, out-of-frame junctions, or ambiguous translated residues. V3J clonotypes were defined by identical inferred V gene, J gene, and CDR3 amino acid sequence. Percentage overlap between repertoires was computed as shared unique clonotypes divided by the size of the smaller repertoire. Three approaches were used to assess repertoire richness: RTK rarefaction, the Chao1 estimator, and Recon v2.1 estimates of unobserved clonotypes. OLGA was used to compute generation probabilities for all TCRbeta clonotypes that the gDNA method yielded from a handful of donors. Imported from immuneACCESS, the table was reduced by TCRdb to in-frame sequences with V and J called. These copies leave out some clones; in studies compared against another copy, an unresolved V gene accounts for under half, and the cause of the remainder is not known. From that table come the V and J calls and clone size; the DNA was used to work out D and trimming. In all, the sample holds about 980,000 clones, and more than 75% of those were seen once. Over 1.3% of the sample rests with the top ten.

The donors were healthy, HIV-negative adults with no recently reported acute infections or vaccinations. Every donor was a Caucasian adult residing in Nashville, Tennessee, USA. CD4+ T cells were enriched by magnetic negative selection; naive cells were then positively selected on CD45RA, and the negative fraction formed the memory subset. Blood was collected by leukapheresis, and PBMCs were isolated by Ficoll-Histopaque density gradient centrifugation and then cryopreserved in liquid nitrogen vapor phase. Analytical flow cytometry was used to check the purity and quantity of every magnetically sorted T cell population. Genomic DNA was isolated from each sorted fraction and quantified by UV absorbance on a Nanodrop 2000c.

The sequence came from a man aged 18 to 35 in good health. The sequenced material came from memory CD4+ T cells sorted from blood. The sample's cell subset or site, from its label and the paper: CD45RA-negative fraction. Here the chain combines TRBV21-1 and TRBJ2-1; TRBD1, the table's D call, lacks a check against the DNA. TRBV21-1 is reported as a pseudogene. The nucleotide sequence is given as TGTGCCAGCAGCAACGCAACAGCCTACAATGAGCAGTTCTTC. Translated, it reads CASSNATAYNEQFF.